The 17 T cell receptor beta chains listed next were all sequenced from one sample in a study of shared clonotypes between healthy human individuals (dated by TCRdb to the early 2020s). Library preparation employed the immunoSEQ multiplex PCR assay. TCRdb took over this immuneACCESS table, retaining in-frame rearrangements with V and J assigned. Such tables are incomplete; in checked studies, under half of the missing clones stem from an unresolved V gene, and the remainder is unexplained. The sample data list some 2.1 million clones, and roughly 95% of these were observed just once. The ten top clones hold approximately 0.13% of the sample. The source material was naive CD4+ T cells sorted from blood. This specimen's cell subset or site label, per the study, means: CD45RA+ positively selected. The receptors were gathered from a man aged 18 to 30 in good health.

This clone was observed a single time. CDR3 DNA sequence: TGCGCCAGCAGCTTGGTTGACAGCCCCTACAATGAGCAGTTCTTC. Its translation is CASSLVDSPYNEQFF. The chain employs TRBV5-1 and TRBJ2-1; a weak D match, TRBD1 (5 bases). The CDR3 spans 15 residues. CDR1 SGHRS and CDR2 YFSETQ come from the germline V gene. V was cut by 0 bases and J by 2 bases, with 9 bases left in between.

The chain joins TRBV5-4 to TRBJ2-1; 8 bases are a match to TRBD2. The CDR3 consists of 17 residues. V was pared by 4 bases and J by 5 bases, with 14 bases of the junction left unmatched. CDR1 and CDR2 from the germline V gene are SGHNT and YYREEE (reference sequence). CDR3 sequence: CASSPGGGGRSHNEQFF. CDR3 in DNA: TGTGCCAGCAGCCCCGGGGGGGGCGGGAGGTCCCACAATGAGCAGTTCTTC. Supplemented by reference TRBV5-4 and TRBJ2-1, the full variable domain reads ETGVTQSPTHLIKTRGQQVTLRCSSQSGHNTVSWYQQALGQGPQFIFQYYREEENGRGNFPPRFSGLQFPNYSSELNVNALELDDSALYLCASSPGGGGRSHNEQFFGPGTRLTVL.

The V call is TRBV28, the J call TRBJ1-2; TRBD1 matches at 9 bases. CDR1 is MDHEN, CDR2 SYDVKM, per germline. The V and J ends lost 6 bases and 8 bases, in that order; junction bases with no gene match: 13. The CDR3 has 15 residues. CDR3 amino acids: CASRSRDRVVEGYTF. The CDR3 DNA sequence: TGTGCCAGCAGATCCCGGGACAGGGTCGTGGAAGGCTACACCTTC.

The genes are TRBV7-2 and TRBJ2-2, with 9 bases aligning to TRBD2. In germline, CDR1 is SGHTA, CDR2 FQGNSA. The CDR3 loop spans 16 amino acids. With V trimmed by 5 bases and J by 2 bases, 6 bases remained unmatched. This chain's CDR3 is CASSPRGLANTGELFF. DNA of the CDR3: TGTGCCAGCAGCCCACGGGGACTAGCAAACACCGGGGAGCTGTTTTTT.

V is TRBV28 and J is TRBJ2-5, with D perhaps matching TRBD2 (6 bases). Trimming took off 3 bases at V and 5 bases at J, with 10 bases between the two ends. Germline V lookup: CDR1 MDHEN, CDR2 SYDVKM. This CDR3 has 13 residues. DNA for the CDR3: TGTGCCAGCAGTTTGTGGGAGGCGGAGACCCAGTACTTC. It is translated as CASSLWEAETQYF.

This chain uses TRBV29-1 with TRBJ1-4, with D perhaps matching TRBD1 (6 bases). Trimming took off 6 bases at V and 6 bases at J, with 14 bases between the two ends. This CDR3 spans 13 amino acids. Germline V gene data show CDR1 as SQVTM and CDR2 as ANQGSEA. The chain's CDR3 is CSVRDTLYEKLFF. In DNA form, the CDR3 reads TGCAGCGTGCGGGACACCCTTTATGAAAAACTGTTTTTT.

This rearrangement joins TRBV4-1 to TRBJ2-3, with 8 positions matching TRBD1. Germline values: CDR1 MGHRA, CDR2 YSYEKL. The CDR3 covers 17 residues. The J segment lost 4 bases and the V segment lost 2 bases, leaving 11 bases of the junction unmatched. The CDR3 DNA sequence: TGCGCCAGCAGCCAATGGTCTCAGGGGGCATTTTCAGATACGCAGTATTTT. It codes for CASSQWSQGAFSDTQYF.

The rearrangement uses TRBV5-1 and TRBJ2-3; 8 bases map to TRBD1. CDR3 length: 14 residues. Looked up from germline, CDR1 is SGHRS and CDR2 is YFSETQ. V shed 3 bases and J 3 bases; nucleotides not matched to a gene: 3. Here the CDR3 reads CASSSTGVTDTQYF. In DNA, the CDR3 is TGCGCCAGCAGCTCGACAGGGGTGACAGATACGCAGTATTTT.

Note on this clone: Different DNA sequences within this sample yield the same CDR3. The V gene is TRBV5-6, the J gene TRBJ2-1; maybe TRBD2 (5 bases). The CDR3 covers 14 residues. Trimming shortened V by 5 bases and J by 0 bases, and 9 bases separated the two germline ends. Germline assignment: CDR1 SGHDT and CDR2 YYEEEE. The CDR3 is CASSTGSSYNEQFF. DNA for the CDR3: TGTGCCAGCAGTACGGGGAGCTCCTACAATGAGCAGTTCTTC.

This clone was picked up one time. The V call is TRBV28, the J call TRBJ2-1, with unresolved D. Trimming removed 4 bases from V and 10 bases from J, with 20 bases in between. The CDR3 has 15 residues. The germline gives CDR1 MDHEN, CDR2 SYDVKM. The CDR3 nucleotides are TGTGCCAGCAGTTCCCTCTTCGATCTGAAGGGAGAGCAGTTCTTC. It specifies CASSSLFDLKGEQFF.

The V and J genes are TRBV7-2 and TRBJ2-7, with D possibly being TRBD1 or TRBD2 (5 bases each). This CDR3 region has 13 residues. V was trimmed by 0 bases and J by 6 bases, leaving 9 bases between them. Looked up from germline, CDR1 is SGHTA and CDR2 is FQGNSA. For the CDR3, the DNA is TGTGCCAGCAGCTTAGCGATCGGGGCCGAGCAGTACTTC. Residues: CASSLAIGAEQYF. Supplemented by reference TRBV7-2 and TRBJ2-7, the full variable domain reads GAGVSQSPSNKVTEKGKDVELRCDPISGHTALYWYRQSLGQGLEFLIYFQGNSAPDKSGLPSDRFSAERTGGSVSTLTIQRTQQEDSAVYLCASSLAIGAEQYFGPGTRLTVT.

This clone appeared once. The chain joins TRBV6-6 to TRBJ2-1; 11 positions agree with TRBD1. The CDR3 loop spans 15 amino acids. Germline-derived CDR1 and CDR2 are MNHNY and SVGAGI (reference sequence). The V segment lost 6 bases and the J segment 5 bases; nucleotides outside the gene matches: 6. CDR3 coding DNA: TGTGCCAGCAGCCTAGGACAGGGGGCAAACAATGAGCAGTTCTTC. Amino acids: CASSLGQGANNEQFF.

The chain joins TRBV5-4 to TRBJ1-2, with 10 positions matching TRBD1. The CDR3 covers 16 residues. J gave up 4 bases and V 5 bases, and 11 bases lay outside the gene matches. Germline CDR1 reads SGHNT; CDR2 reads YYREEE (reference sequence). CDR3 region: CASSTGGDRGFYGYTF. CDR3 DNA: TGTGCCAGCAGTACGGGAGGGGACAGGGGTTTCTATGGCTACACCTTC.

This chain connects TRBV4-1 to TRBJ2-7; 8 bases are shared with TRBD2. The V segment lost 1 base and the J segment 7 bases; nucleotides outside the gene matches: 9. The CDR3 totals 15 residues. Germline V CDR1 and CDR2: MGHRA, YSYEKL. Here the CDR3 DNA reads TGCGCCAGCAGCCAAGGCTCCAGACCTAGCGGGGAGCAGTACTTC. It specifies CASSQGSRPSGEQYF.

The chain has TRBV27 and TRBJ2-7; D is unresolved. V gave up 8 bases and J gave up 6 bases, with 14 bases separating them. Germline V gives CDR1 MNHEY, CDR2 SMNVEV (reference sequence). CDR3 length equals 12 residues. CDR3 residues: CASRKWVGEQYF. The CDR3 DNA follows: TGTGCCAGCCGAAAATGGGTCGGCGAGCAGTACTTC.

V is TRBV30 and J is TRBJ2-2; D ambiguous. Germline lookup yields CDR1 GTSNPN and CDR2 SVGIG (reference sequence). There are 11 residues in the CDR3. CDR3 nucleotides: TGTGCGTTTGAGGTGACGGGGGAGCTGTTTTTT. Translating gives CAFEVTGELFF.

Concerning this clone itself: Other DNA sequences in this sample translate to the same CDR3. This chain joins TRBV7-9 and TRBJ2-5; 8 nucleotides agree with TRBD2. CDR1 and CDR2 from the germline V gene are SEHNR and FQNEAQ (reference sequence). The V segment lost 0 bases and the J segment 5 bases; nucleotides outside the gene matches: 11. This CDR3 has 17 residues. CDR3 loop: CASSLAVGTSSAETQYF. The CDR3 nucleotides read TGTGCCAGCAGCTTAGCGGTTGGGACTAGTTCGGCGGAGACCCAGTACTTC.